Included here is one TCR beta chain sequence, with context. The data are from a study of shared clonotypes between healthy human individuals. J lost 4 bases, V lost 1 base, and 14 bases had no gene match. The CDR3 is 19 amino acids. Germline values: CDR1 MGHRA, CDR2 YSYEKL. The assay used deep level. An even split of each subset's genomic DNA across several immunoSEQ plates was performed. The repertoire was sequenced with immunoSEQ multiplex PCR; TCRdb's copy has only in-frame clones and lacks some. The sample records about 990,000 clones, 75% to 85% being singletons. The material sequenced was memory CD4+ T cells from PBMCs. Noted subset: CD45RA-negative fraction. The clonotype originates from a man between 18 and 29 years old in good health. Some clones in this sample may be carry-over from other donors' samples. The V call is TRBV4-1, the J call TRBJ2-1; 9 bases map to TRBD1. This chain's CDR3 is CASSQVGTGSLAAYNEQFF. CDR3 nucleotides: TGCGCCAGCAGCCAAGTCGGGACAGGGTCGCTAGCGGCATACAATGAGCAGTTCTTC.